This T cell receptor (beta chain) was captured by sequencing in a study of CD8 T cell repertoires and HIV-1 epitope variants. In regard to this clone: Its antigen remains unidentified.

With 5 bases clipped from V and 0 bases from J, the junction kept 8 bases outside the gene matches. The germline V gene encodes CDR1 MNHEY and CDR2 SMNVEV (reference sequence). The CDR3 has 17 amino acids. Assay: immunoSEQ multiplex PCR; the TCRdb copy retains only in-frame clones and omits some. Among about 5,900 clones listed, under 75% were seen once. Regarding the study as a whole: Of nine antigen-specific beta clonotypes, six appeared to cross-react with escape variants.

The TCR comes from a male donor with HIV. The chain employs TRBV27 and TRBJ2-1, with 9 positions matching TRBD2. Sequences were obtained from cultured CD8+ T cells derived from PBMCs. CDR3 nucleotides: TGTGCCAGCAGTCCTACGACTAGCGGCTACTCCTACAATGAGCAGTTCTTC. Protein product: CASSPTTSGYSYNEQFF.